This TCR beta chain originates from a study of breast tumors, draining lymph nodes, adjacent tissues. TCRdb reprocessed the multiplex PCR reads via MiXCR and lists one record per CDR3 protein. Among roughly 260,000 distinct CDR3 sequences, 30% were seen once, and the ten largest hold more than 0.95%. Samples came from axillary lymph nodes draining the breast cancer. Trimming left V 5 bases short and J 4 bases short, with 9 bases between. CDR1 and CDR2 from the germline V gene are SGHTA and FQGNSA. This CDR3 has 13 amino acids. This clonotype has ten or more counts. This sequence was found in a female donor with breast cancer. Some clones in this sample may be carry-over from other donors' samples. The material sequenced was axillary lymph node tissue. The chain employs TRBV7-2 and TRBJ2-4; D perhaps matches TRBD1 (6 bases). The CDR3 DNA is TGTGCCAGCAGCAACCAGGGGAAAAACATTCAGTACTTC. Translating gives CASSNQGKNIQYF.